The rows below give T cell receptor beta chains drawn from one sample of a study of identical twins. Each CDR3 protein gets one entry after TCRdb re-called the 5' RACE reads with MiXCR. The profile covers 450,000 or so distinct CDR3 sequences, with approximately 15% appearing a single time and around 0.52% taken by the ten largest. These sequences were also reported in another study, on yellow fever vaccine responses in identical twins.

The sample taken for sequencing was CD4+ T cells sorted from blood. The source is a woman under 30 in good health. CDR3s include the opening cysteine and the closing phenylalanine or tryptophan. A D gene is named only where the DNA matches it firmly. The size entry is marked missing in some rows and otherwise reads once, few, many or a size class.

CDR3 length: 13; D gene: NA; V gene: TRBV24-1; J gene: TRBJ2-7; clone size: few; CDR3 protein: CATSVSSLRGQYF; CDR3 DNA: TGTGCCACCAGTGTGAGTAGCCTACGAGGGCAGTACTTC
CDR3 length: 15; D gene: NA; V gene: TRBV6-2/TRBV6-3; J gene: TRBJ2-4; clone size: few; CDR3 protein: CASSYSDSSKNIQYF; CDR3 DNA: TGTGCCAGCAGTTACTCCGACAGCTCCAAAAACATTCAGTACTTC
CDR3 length: 15; D gene: TRBD1; V gene: TRBV29-1; J gene: TRBJ2-1; clone size: many; CDR3 protein: CSTGGTGDNHNEQFF; CDR3 DNA: TGCAGTACGGGGGGGACAGGGGATAACCACAATGAGCAGTTCTTC
CDR3 length: 14; D gene: TRBD1; V gene: TRBV20-1; J gene: TRBJ1-1; clone size: few; CDR3 protein: CSANAGGLDTEAFF; CDR3 DNA: TGCAGTGCTAATGCAGGGGGTTTGGACACTGAAGCTTTCTTT
CDR3 length: 15; D gene: NA; V gene: TRBV24-1; J gene: TRBJ2-1; clone size: NA; CDR3 protein: CATSDEGPAGNEQFF; CDR3 DNA: TGTGCCACCAGTGATGAGGGACCCGCAGGCAATGAGCAGTTCTTC
CDR3 length: 14; D gene: TRBD1; V gene: TRBV24-1; J gene: TRBJ2-7; clone size: NA; CDR3 protein: CATSEPGQGYEQYF; CDR3 DNA: TGTGCCACCAGTGAACCTGGACAGGGCTACGAGCAGTACTTC
CDR3 length: 12; D gene: TRBD1; V gene: TRBV29-1; J gene: TRBJ2-3; clone size: NA; CDR3 protein: CSGGTGADTQYF; CDR3 DNA: TGCAGCGGTGGCACAGGGGCAGATACGCAGTATTTT
CDR3 length: 14; D gene: NA; V gene: TRBV20-1; J gene: TRBJ1-2; clone size: few; CDR3 protein: CSARVTNDHSGYTF; CDR3 DNA: TGCAGTGCTAGAGTGACGAATGACCATTCGGGCTACACCTTC
CDR3 length: 13; D gene: NA; V gene: TRBV4-1; J gene: TRBJ2-3; clone size: few; CDR3 protein: CASSQDPQDTQYF; CDR3 DNA: TGCGCCAGCAGCCAAGATCCACAAGATACGCAGTATTTT
CDR3 length: 13; D gene: NA; V gene: TRBV12-3/TRBV12-4; J gene: TRBJ1-5; clone size: many; CDR3 protein: CASSVKQSQPQHF; CDR3 DNA: TGTGCCAGCAGTGTCAAACAGAGTCAGCCCCAGCATTTT
CDR3 length: 13; D gene: TRBD1; V gene: TRBV5-4; J gene: TRBJ2-1; clone size: few; CDR3 protein: CASKTTGGNEQFF; CDR3 DNA: TGTGCCAGCAAAACCACAGGGGGCAATGAGCAGTTCTTC
CDR3 length: 15; D gene: TRBD2; V gene: TRBV25-1; J gene: TRBJ2-2; clone size: NA; CDR3 protein: CASSPTGRDTGELFF; CDR3 DNA: TGTGCCAGCAGTCCTACGGGGAGGGACACCGGGGAGCTGTTTTTT
CDR3 length: 15; D gene: NA; V gene: TRBV20-1; J gene: TRBJ2-7; clone size: few; CDR3 protein: CSARDPGRRSYEQYF; CDR3 DNA: TGCAGTGCTAGAGATCCGGGACGGCGCTCCTACGAGCAGTACTTC
CDR3 length: 15; D gene: NA; V gene: TRBV4-2; J gene: TRBJ2-1; clone size: few; CDR3 protein: CASSQDGLGHNEQFF; CDR3 DNA: TGTGCCAGCAGCCAAGATGGGTTAGGACACAATGAGCAGTTCTTC
CDR3 length: 14; D gene: TRBD1; V gene: TRBV7-3; J gene: TRBJ2-1; clone size: many; CDR3 protein: CASSGGTGINEQFF; CDR3 DNA: TGTGCCAGCAGCGGCGGGACAGGGATCAATGAGCAGTTCTTC
CDR3 length: 13; D gene: TRBD1; V gene: TRBV12-3/TRBV12-4; J gene: TRBJ2-1; clone size: NA; CDR3 protein: CASRQQGYNEQFF; CDR3 DNA: TGTGCCAGCAGACAACAGGGGTACAATGAGCAGTTCTTC
CDR3 length: 19; D gene: NA; V gene: TRBV10-3; J gene: TRBJ2-4; clone size: NA; CDR3 protein: CAISESGQDLDVAKNIQYF; CDR3 DNA: TGTGCCATCAGTGAGTCGGGGCAGGACCTAGACGTAGCCAAAAACATTCAGTACTTC
CDR3 length: 14; D gene: NA; V gene: TRBV5-4; J gene: TRBJ2-1; clone size: NA; CDR3 protein: CASSVDTSYNEQFF; CDR3 DNA: TGTGCCAGCAGCGTGGACACCTCCTACAATGAGCAGTTCTTC
CDR3 length: 16; D gene: NA; V gene: TRBV5-1; J gene: TRBJ2-6; clone size: few; CDR3 protein: CASSLVAVPGANVLTF; CDR3 DNA: TGCGCCAGCAGCTTGGTTGCGGTCCCTGGGGCCAACGTCCTGACTTTC
CDR3 length: 14; D gene: NA; V gene: TRBV10-3; J gene: TRBJ1-2; clone size: NA; CDR3 protein: CAISESGGIYGYTF; CDR3 DNA: TGTGCCATCAGTGAGTCGGGAGGGATCTATGGCTACACCTTC
CDR3 length: 13; D gene: NA; V gene: TRBV3-1; J gene: TRBJ2-5; clone size: few; CDR3 protein: CASSQVREETQYF; CDR3 DNA: TGTGCCAGCAGCCAAGTCCGAGAAGAGACCCAGTACTTC
CDR3 length: 15; D gene: TRBD1; V gene: TRBV7-2; J gene: TRBJ2-5; clone size: few; CDR3 protein: CASSLQGQRTETQYF; CDR3 DNA: TGTGCCAGCAGCCTACAGGGGCAACGGACAGAGACCCAGTACTTC
CDR3 length: 13; D gene: NA; V gene: TRBV5-1; J gene: TRBJ1-3; clone size: many; CDR3 protein: CASSLPGGNTIYF; CDR3 DNA: TGCGCCAGCAGCTTACCAGGTGGAAACACCATATATTTT